One sample yielded the 10 T cell receptor beta chains listed below, sequenced in a study of blood T cell repertoires in COVID-19. Generated by immunoSEQ multiplex PCR, the TCRdb table keeps only in-frame clones and is missing some. The table records over 40,000 clones, roughly 86% of them present only once. Material for sequencing was peripheral blood. The receptors were gathered from a man older than 75 with active COVID-19.

This sequence joins TRBV21-1 and TRBJ1-1; the D segment call TRBD1 is taken from the table without a DNA check. TRBV21-1 is shown as a pseudogene. The CDR3 contains 15 residues. CDR3 residues: CASSKFHRGNTEAFF. CDR3 nucleotides: TGTGCCAGCAGCAAATTCCACAGGGGGAACACTGAAGCTTTCTTT.

The chain is built from TRBV3-1 (or the pseudogene TRBV3-2) and TRBJ2-2; unclear D gene. Between the trimmed V and J ends, which lost 1 base and 2 bases, there was a span of 8 bases. The germline V gene encodes CDR1 LGHDT and CDR2 YNNKEL (reference sequence). The CDR3 is 15 residues long. CDR3 amino acids: CASSQAQINTGELFF. DNA of the CDR3: TGTGCCAGCAGCCAAGCACAGATAAACACCGGGGAGCTGTTTTTT.

The chain is built from TRBV7-8 and TRBJ1-5; 10 bases map to TRBD1. This CDR3 has 15 amino acids. V was clipped by 3 bases and J by 5 bases; unmatched bases: 4. Looked up from germline, CDR1 is SGHVS and CDR2 is FQNEAQ. The CDR3 protein is CASSLPGQGHQPQHF. The CDR3 DNA is TGTGCCAGCAGCTTGCCGGGACAGGGGCATCAGCCCCAGCATTTT.

This clone was counted once. The chain joins TRBV6-5 to TRBJ1-6, with 7 bases identical to TRBD1. CDR1 is MNHEY and CDR2 is SVGAGI in the germline V gene. The V segment lost 7 bases and the J segment 9 bases; nucleotides outside the gene matches: 9. This CDR3 is 14 amino acids long. The CDR3 DNA reads TGTGCCAGCATCCGGGGACAGTCATCTTCACCCCTCCACTTT. Translating gives CASIRGQSSSPLHF.

This clone was seen just once. The gene calls are TRBV28 and TRBJ2-7; the match to TRBD1 covers 7 bases. Germline V CDR1 and CDR2: MDHEN, SYDVKM. Germline trimming cut 9 bases from V and 2 bases from J; bases unmatched to any gene: 10. This CDR3 has 14 residues. The DNA for the CDR3 is TGTGCCAGTGGCAAGAGAACAGGGGCCTACGAGCAGTACTTC. It specifies CASGKRTGAYEQYF.

V is TRBV19 and J is TRBJ1-5; D remains unclear. The V and J ends lost 3 bases and 2 bases respectively, with 14 bases between them. CDR1 is LNHDA, CDR2 SQIVND, per germline (reference sequence). The CDR3 covers 16 residues. The CDR3 nucleotides read TGTGCCAGTAGTATTAATTTCCAGTACGGCAATCAGCCCCAGCATTTT. Protein: CASSINFQYGNQPQHF.

The J gene is TRBJ2-3, the V gene TRBV11-3; D might be TRBD1 (5 bases). V was shortened by 0 bases and J by 4 bases, with 8 bases between the two germline ends. Germline V lookup: CDR1 SGHNT, CDR2 YENEEA. The CDR3 is 14 amino acids. CDR3 residues: CASSLDGAADTQYF. The CDR3 DNA reads TGTGCCAGCAGCTTAGATGGGGCGGCAGATACGCAGTATTTT.

The chain links TRBV10-1 to TRBJ2-1; 12 bases map to TRBD2. The CDR3 is 17 residues long. Per the germline V gene, CDR1 is WNHNN and CDR2 is SYGVQD (reference sequence). After removal of 5 bases from V and 4 bases from J, the junction contained 9 bases not matched to a gene. The CDR3 sequence: CASSPGTSGHYYNEQFF. Here the CDR3 DNA reads TGCGCCAGCAGTCCAGGGACTAGCGGGCACTATTACAATGAGCAGTTCTTC.

This rearrangement joins TRBV3-1 (or the pseudogene TRBV3-2) to TRBJ2-5, with TRBD2 matching over 8 bases. This CDR3 has 16 amino acids. The ends lost 5 bases at V and 5 bases at J; junction bases unmatched: 13. In germline, CDR1 is LGHDT, CDR2 YNNKEL (reference sequence). CDR3 region: CASSSNIAGLGETQYF. The CDR3 DNA reads TGTGCCAGCAGCTCAAATATAGCGGGACTAGGGGAGACCCAGTACTTC.

This clone was seen a handful of times. J is TRBJ2-2 and V is TRBV18, with 10 bases fitting TRBD1. Losses at the gene ends were 6 bases for V and 4 bases for J; bases not matched to a gene: 8. This CDR3 region has 16 residues. From germline, CDR1 is KGHSH and CDR2 LQKENI. This chain's CDR3 is CASSFGTGVVTGELFF. CDR3 sequence (DNA): TGTGCCAGCTCGTTCGGGACAGGGGTCGTCACCGGGGAGCTGTTTTTT.